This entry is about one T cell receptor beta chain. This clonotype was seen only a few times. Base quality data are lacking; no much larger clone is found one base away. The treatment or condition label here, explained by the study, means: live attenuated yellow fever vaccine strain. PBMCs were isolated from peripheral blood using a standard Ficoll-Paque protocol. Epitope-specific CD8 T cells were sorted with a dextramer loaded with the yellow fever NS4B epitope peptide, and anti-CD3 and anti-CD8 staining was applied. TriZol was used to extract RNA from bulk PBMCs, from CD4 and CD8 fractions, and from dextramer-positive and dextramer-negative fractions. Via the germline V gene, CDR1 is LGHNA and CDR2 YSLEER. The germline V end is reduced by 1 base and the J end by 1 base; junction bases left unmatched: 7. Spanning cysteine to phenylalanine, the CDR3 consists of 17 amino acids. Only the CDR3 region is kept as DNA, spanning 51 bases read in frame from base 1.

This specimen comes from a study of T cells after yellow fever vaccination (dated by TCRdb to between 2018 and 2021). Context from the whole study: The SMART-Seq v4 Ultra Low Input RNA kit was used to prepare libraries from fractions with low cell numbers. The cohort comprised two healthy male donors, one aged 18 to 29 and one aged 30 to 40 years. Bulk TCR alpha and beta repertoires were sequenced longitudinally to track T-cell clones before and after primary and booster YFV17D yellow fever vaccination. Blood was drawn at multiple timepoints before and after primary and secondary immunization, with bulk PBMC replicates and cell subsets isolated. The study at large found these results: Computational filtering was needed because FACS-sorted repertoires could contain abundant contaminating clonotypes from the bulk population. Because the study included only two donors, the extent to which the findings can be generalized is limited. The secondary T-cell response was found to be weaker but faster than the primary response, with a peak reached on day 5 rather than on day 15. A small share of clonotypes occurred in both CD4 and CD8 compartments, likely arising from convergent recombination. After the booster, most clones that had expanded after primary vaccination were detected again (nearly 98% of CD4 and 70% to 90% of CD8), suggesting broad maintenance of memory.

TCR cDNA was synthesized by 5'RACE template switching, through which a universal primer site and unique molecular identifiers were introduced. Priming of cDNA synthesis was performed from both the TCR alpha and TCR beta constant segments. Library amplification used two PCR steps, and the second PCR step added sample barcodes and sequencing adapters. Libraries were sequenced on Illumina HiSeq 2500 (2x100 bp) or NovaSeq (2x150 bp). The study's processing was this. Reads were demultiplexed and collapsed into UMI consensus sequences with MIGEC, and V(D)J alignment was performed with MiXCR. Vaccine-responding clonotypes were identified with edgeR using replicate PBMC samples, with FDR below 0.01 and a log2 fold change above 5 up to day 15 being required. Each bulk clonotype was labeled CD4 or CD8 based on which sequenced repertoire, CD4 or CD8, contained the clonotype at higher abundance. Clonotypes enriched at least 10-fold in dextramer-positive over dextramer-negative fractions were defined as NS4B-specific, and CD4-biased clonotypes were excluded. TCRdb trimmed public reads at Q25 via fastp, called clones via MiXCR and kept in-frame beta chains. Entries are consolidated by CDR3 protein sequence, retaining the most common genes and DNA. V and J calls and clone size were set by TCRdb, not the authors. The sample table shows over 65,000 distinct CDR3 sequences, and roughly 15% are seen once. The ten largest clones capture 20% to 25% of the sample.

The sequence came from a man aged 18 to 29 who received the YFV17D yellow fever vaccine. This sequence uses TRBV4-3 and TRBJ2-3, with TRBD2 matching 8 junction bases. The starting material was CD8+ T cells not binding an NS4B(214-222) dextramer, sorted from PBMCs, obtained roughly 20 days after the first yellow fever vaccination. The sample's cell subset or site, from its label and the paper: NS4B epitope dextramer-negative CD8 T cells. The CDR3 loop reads CASSQVVTGGGTDTQYF. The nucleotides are TGCGCCAGCAGCCAAGTTGTGACGGGGGGGGGCACAGATACGCAGTATTTT.